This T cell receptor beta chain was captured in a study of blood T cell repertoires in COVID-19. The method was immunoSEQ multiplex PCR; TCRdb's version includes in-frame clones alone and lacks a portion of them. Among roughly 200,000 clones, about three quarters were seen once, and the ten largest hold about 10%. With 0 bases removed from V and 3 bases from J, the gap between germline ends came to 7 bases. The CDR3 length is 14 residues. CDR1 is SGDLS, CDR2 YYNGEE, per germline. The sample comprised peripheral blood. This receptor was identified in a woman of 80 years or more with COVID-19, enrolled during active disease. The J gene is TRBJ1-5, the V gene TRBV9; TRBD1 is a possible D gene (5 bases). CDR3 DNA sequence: TGTGCCAGCAGCGTAGAGGGGTCCAATCAGCCCCAGCATTTT. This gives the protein CASSVEGSNQPQHF.